Presented here are 21 T cell receptor beta chains from one specimen sequenced in a study of tumor-infiltrating lymphocytes in primary liver carcinoma. Starting from roughly 0.5 ug of total RNA, TCR beta cDNA was produced with a primer in the constant region. Three nested multiplex PCR rounds, a slightly modified ARM-PCR method, built the TCR beta libraries. In the first two PCR rounds, TRBV1-TRBV30 forward primers were paired with a C-beta reverse primer, and each round lasted around 10 cycles. TCRdb called the multiplex PCR reads again in MiXCR, with one record for every CDR3 protein. The top ten hold around 15% of the sample, which has 310,000 or so distinct CDR3 sequences, almost 60% seen once. Germline DNA was also extracted, and blood RNA derived from unsorted whole blood. Sample: peripheral blood. The receptors originated from a young woman with primary liver carcinoma and hepatitis B virus infection.

Worth noting for this clonotype: At one of its ends the junction is not consistent with the germline gene, which may arise from a read error. The rearrangement links TRBV2 to TRBJ2-1, with D tentatively TRBD1 (5 bases). This CDR3 spans 17 amino acids. The germline CDR1 and CDR2 sequences are SNHLY and FYNNEI. Here the CDR3 reads CPSSYSPPRGIYNEQFF. The CDR3 DNA reads as TGTCCCAGCAGTTATTCCCCGCCAAGGGGTATATACAATGAGCAGTTCTTC.

The J gene is TRBJ2-1, the V gene TRBV7-8; D ambiguous. The CDR3 has 14 residues. Trimming took off 1 base at V and 3 bases at J, with 7 bases between the two ends. Germline CDR1 SGHVS, CDR2 FQNEAQ. CDR3 loop: CASSLEVFYNEQFF. The DNA of the CDR3 is TGTGCCAGCAGCTTAGAGGTGTTCTACAATGAGCAGTTCTTC.

The chain links TRBV7-8 to TRBJ2-7; the match to TRBD1 covers 7 bases. Germline trimming cut 6 bases from V and 2 bases from J; bases unmatched to any gene: 13. CDR3 length: 16 amino acids. Looked up from germline, CDR1 is SGHVS and CDR2 is FQNEAQ. The CDR3 region has the DNA TGTGCCAGCAGTTTCGTAGAGGGGGCAAGGGCCTACGAGCAGTACTTC. Translation: CASSFVEGARAYEQYF.

For this clonotype: One junction end disagrees with the germline gene, perhaps due to a read error. V and J are TRBV7-9 and TRBJ2-5; D is perhaps TRBD1 or TRBD2 (5 bases each). The germline V gene encodes CDR1 SEHNR and CDR2 FQNEAQ (reference sequence). This CDR3 spans 11 amino acids. Here the CDR3 DNA reads TGTGCCGGGGGATACCAAGAGACCCAGTGCTTC. This gives the protein CAGGYQETQCF.

On this clonotype itself: The junction departs from the called germline gene at one end, perhaps through a read error. V gene TRBV11-2 combines with J gene TRBJ2-1, with D unresolved. The CDR3 runs to 15 residues. Per the germline V gene, CDR1 is SGHAT and CDR2 is FQNNGV. The CDR3 sequence is CASGLDMSLHTEQFF. CDR3 sequence (DNA): TGTGCCAGCGGCTTAGATATGTCCCTCCACACTGAGCAGTTCTTC.

V gene TRBV19 combines with J gene TRBJ2-7, with TRBD2 matching over 10 bases. The germline CDR1 and CDR2 sequences are LNHDA and SQIVND (reference sequence). V shed 4 bases and J 0 bases; nucleotides not matched to a gene: 0. The CDR3 totals 14 residues. As DNA, the CDR3 is TGTGCCAGTAGTACTAGCGGGAGCTCCTACGAGCAGTACTTC. Its protein is CASSTSGSSYEQYF.

A remark on this clonotype: Germline is not matched at one junction end, which may reflect a read error. The V gene is TRBV11-2, the J gene TRBJ2-5; 8 bases line up with TRBD1. Per the germline V gene, CDR1 is SGHAT and CDR2 is FQNNGV. The CDR3 runs 16 residues. The CDR3 loop is CASSLFSGQEQETQYF. DNA of the CDR3: TGTGCTAGCAGCTTATTTTCGGGACAGGAACAAGAGACCCAGTACTTC.

Details on this clonotype: A much larger clone differs by one base, so this may be a read error. CDR3 protein: CGVTKGQNYGYTF. The DNA for the CDR3 is TGCGGCGTCACCAAGGGACAGAACTATGGCTACACCTTC. The gene calls are TRBV29-1 and TRBJ1-2; 7 bases match TRBD1. The CDR3 loop spans 13 amino acids. CDR1 and CDR2 from the germline V gene are SQVTM and ANQGSEA.

For this clonotype: A much bigger clone sits one base away, suggesting this may be a read error. This chain links TRBV11-3 with TRBJ1-3; no reliable D call. The CDR3 sequence is 13 residues long. Germline CDR1 SGHNT, CDR2 YENEEA. CDR3 DNA sequence: TGTGCCAGCAGCATAGATCCAAGAAACACCATATATTTT. Translating it yields CASSIDPRNTIYF. The variable domain in full, with the rest retrieved from reference TRBV11-3 and TRBJ1-3, is EAGVVQSPRYKIIEKKQPVAFWCNPISGHNTLYWYLQNLGQGPELLIRYENEEAVDDSQLPKDRFSAERLKGVDSTLKIQPAELGDSAVYLCASSIDPRNTIYFGEGSWLTVV.

This chain links TRBV7-9 with TRBJ2-2; D is unresolved. V lost 4 bases and J 4 bases, leaving 10 bases between the germline ends. Looked up from germline, CDR1 is SEHNR and CDR2 is FQNEAQ (reference sequence). The CDR3 length is 14 residues. The CDR3 here is CASSSFSSTGELFF. In DNA, the CDR3 is TGTGCCAGCAGCTCCTTTTCCTCCACCGGGGAGCTGTTTTTT. The complete variable domain, with remaining parts taken from reference TRBV7-9 and TRBJ2-2, reads DTGVSQNPRHKITKRGQNVTFRCDPISEHNRLYWYRQTLGQGPEFLTYFQNEAQLEKSRLLSDRFSAERPKGSFSTLEIQRTEQGDSAMYLCASSSFSSTGELFFGEGSRLTVL.

This clonotype was seen a single time. The CDR3 does not end in the conserved phenylalanine or tryptophan, so this is likely a read error. The limits of the CDR3 on the DNA are not certain, so only TCRdb's listed CDR3 is given. The V call is TRBV6-5, the J call TRBJ1-1; TRBD1, as called in the table, went unchecked against the DNA. The germline V gene encodes CDR1 MNHEY and CDR2 SVGAGI. Including both end residues, the CDR3 is 12 amino acids long. CDR3 in amino acids: CASTTRVGEAIS.

A remark on this clonotype: A much bigger clone sits one base away, suggesting this may be a read error. The V and J genes are TRBV29-1 and TRBJ2-7, with D maybe TRBD1 (5 bases). The germline CDR1 and CDR2 sequences are SQVTM and ANQGSEA. The CDR3 runs 15 residues. The CDR3, as DNA: TGCGGCGTTGAAGCTGCAGACAGTTTCTCCTACGAGCAGTACTTC. This codes for CGVEAADSFSYEQYF.

This clonotype has more than one count but fewer than ten. The V gene is TRBV13, the J gene TRBJ2-7; TRBD1 is a possible D gene (5 bases). The V and J ends lost 1 base and 2 bases respectively, with 9 bases between them. Germline-derived CDR1 and CDR2 are PRHDT and FYEKMQ (reference sequence). The CDR3 has 14 amino acids. The DNA for the CDR3 is TGTGCCAGCAGCTTAGCACAGGCGACCTACGAGCAGTACTTC. It yields the protein CASSLAQATYEQYF.

Ten or more counts support this clonotype. V usage is TRBV6-2 or TRBV6-3 and J usage is TRBJ2-3; TRBD2 aligns across 9 bases. The CDR3 has 15 residues. V lost 7 bases, J lost 8 bases, and 13 bases stayed unmatched. The germline V gene encodes CDR1 MNHEY and CDR2 SVGEGT. The CDR3 spells CASTYGVAGVRTQYF. CDR3 sequence (DNA): TGTGCCAGCACCTACGGGGTAGCGGGAGTTCGTACGCAGTATTTT.

This clonotype was observed a single time. The CDR3 end shows no conserved phenylalanine or tryptophan, and so a read error is likely. The chain carries TRBV4-3 and TRBJ2-7; TRBD2 might be the D (5 bases). Germline CDR1 and CDR2: LGHNA and YSLEER. The CDR3 extends over 16 amino acids. The ends were cut back, 3 bases at V and 3 bases at J, with 18 bases in the middle. The CDR3 nucleotides are TGCGCCAGCAGCCAGGGTAGCGTAGCCAAAGTCTACGAGCAGTACATC. This encodes CASSQGSVAKVYEQYI.

With regard to this clonotype: The germline gene is not matched at one end of the junction; a read error may be the cause. CDR3 bases: TGTAGCGTTGGCGGGAGGTTCTCCTACAATGATCAGTTCTTC. This sequence encodes CSVGGRFSYNDQFF. The chain recombines TRBV29-1 with TRBJ2-1, with 8 bases aligning to TRBD2. This CDR3 has 14 residues. CDR1 is SQVTM, CDR2 ANQGSEA, per germline.

This clonotype appeared a few times. V and J are TRBV28 and TRBJ1-2; D possibly corresponds to TRBD1 (6 bases). The CDR3 runs to 14 residues. Trimming pared 7 bases from V and 6 bases from J, leaving 18 bases between. Germline V gene data show CDR1 as MDHEN and CDR2 as SYDVKM. CDR3 sequence reads: CASTSRGQGNGYTF. DNA of the CDR3: TGTGCCAGCACCTCCCGGGGGCAGGGTAATGGCTACACCTTC.

V is TRBV11-2 and J is TRBJ2-1; 7 bases map to TRBD2. The CDR3 sequence is 16 residues long. The trim removed 11 bases at V and 0 bases at J, leaving 13 bases unmatched. Germline CDR1 reads SGHAT; CDR2 reads FQNNGV. For the CDR3, the DNA is TGTGCCTTCAGGGAGGGATGGACAACCTCCTACAATGAGCAGTTCTTC. It translates to CAFREGWTTSYNEQFF.

Worth noting for this clonotype: A read error may be the cause here, since a much bigger clone is one base away. The chain employs TRBV6-5 and TRBJ1-4; unclear D gene. From germline, CDR1 is MNHEY and CDR2 SVGAGI. CDR3 length: 13 residues. CDR3 region: CVSSYSRAEKLFF. Here the CDR3 DNA reads TGTGTCAGCAGTTACTCGAGGGCGGAAAAACTGTTTTTT.

Concerning this clonotype itself: Because the CDR3 is missing its conserved closing phenylalanine or tryptophan, this is likely a read error. The chain employs TRBV11-3 and TRBJ2-7; D is ambiguous. CDR3 length equals 12 residues. V lost 6 bases and J lost 8, with 14 bases in between. Germline CDR1 SGHNT, CDR2 YENEEA. CDR3 nucleotides: TGTGCCAGCAGTCGTGGACCTTACAAGCAGTACTTA. It specifies CASSRGPYKQYL.

This clonotype was detected ten times or more. The V call is TRBV6-5, the J call TRBJ2-1; D uncertain. This CDR3 has 13 residues. Trimming removed 4 bases from V and 5 bases from J, with 9 bases in between. Germline loops: CDR1 MNHEY, CDR2 SVGAGI. CDR3 protein: CASSSDQNNEQFF. DNA for the CDR3: TGTGCCAGCAGTTCCGACCAGAACAATGAGCAGTTCTTC.